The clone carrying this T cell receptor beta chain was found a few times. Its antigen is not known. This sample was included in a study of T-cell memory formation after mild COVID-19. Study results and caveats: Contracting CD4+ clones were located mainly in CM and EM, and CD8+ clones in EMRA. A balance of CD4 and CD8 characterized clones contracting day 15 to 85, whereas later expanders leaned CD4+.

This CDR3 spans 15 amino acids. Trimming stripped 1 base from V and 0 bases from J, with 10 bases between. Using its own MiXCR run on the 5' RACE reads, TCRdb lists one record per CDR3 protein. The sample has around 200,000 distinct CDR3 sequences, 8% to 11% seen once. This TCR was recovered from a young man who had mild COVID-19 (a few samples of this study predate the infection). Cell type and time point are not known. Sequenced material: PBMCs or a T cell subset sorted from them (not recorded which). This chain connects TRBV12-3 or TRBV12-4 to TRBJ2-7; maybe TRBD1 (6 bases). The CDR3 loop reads CASSLDTGYSYEQYF. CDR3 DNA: TGTGCCAGCAGTTTAGATACAGGGTACTCCTACGAGCAGTACTTC.